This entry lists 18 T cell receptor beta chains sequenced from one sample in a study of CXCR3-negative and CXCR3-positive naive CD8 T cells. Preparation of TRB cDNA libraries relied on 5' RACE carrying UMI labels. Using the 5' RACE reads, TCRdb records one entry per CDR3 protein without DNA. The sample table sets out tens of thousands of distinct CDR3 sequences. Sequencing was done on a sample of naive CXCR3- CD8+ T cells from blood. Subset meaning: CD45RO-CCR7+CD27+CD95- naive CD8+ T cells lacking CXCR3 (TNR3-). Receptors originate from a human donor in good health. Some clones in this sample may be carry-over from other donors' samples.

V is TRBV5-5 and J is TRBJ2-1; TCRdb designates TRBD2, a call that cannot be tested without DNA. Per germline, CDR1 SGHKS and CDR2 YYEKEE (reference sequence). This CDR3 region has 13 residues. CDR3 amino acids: CASSLTSGREQFF. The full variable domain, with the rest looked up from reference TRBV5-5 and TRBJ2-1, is DAGVTQSPTHLIKTRGQQVTLRCSPISGHKSVSWYQQVLGQGPQFIFQYYEKEERGRGNFPDRFSARQFPNYSSELNVNALLLGDSALYLCASSLTSGREQFFGPGTRLTVL.

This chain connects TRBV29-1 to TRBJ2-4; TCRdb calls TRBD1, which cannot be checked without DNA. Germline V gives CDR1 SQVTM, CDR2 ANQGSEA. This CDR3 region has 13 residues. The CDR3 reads CSVVGTEKNIQYF.

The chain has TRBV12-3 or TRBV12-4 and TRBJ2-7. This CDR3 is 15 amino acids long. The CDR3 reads CASSFGVGTSYEQYF.

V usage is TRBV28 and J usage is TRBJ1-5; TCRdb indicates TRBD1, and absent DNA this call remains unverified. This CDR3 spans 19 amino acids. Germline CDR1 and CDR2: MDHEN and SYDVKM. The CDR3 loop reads CASSFGWDPGQKINQPQHF.

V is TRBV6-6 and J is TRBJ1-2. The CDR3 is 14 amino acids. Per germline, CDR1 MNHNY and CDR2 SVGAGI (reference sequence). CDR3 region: CASSYRGGNYGYTF.

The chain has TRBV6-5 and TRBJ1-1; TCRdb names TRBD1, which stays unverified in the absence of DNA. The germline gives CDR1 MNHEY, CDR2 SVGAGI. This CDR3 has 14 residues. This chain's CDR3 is CASTLGQGTTEAFF.

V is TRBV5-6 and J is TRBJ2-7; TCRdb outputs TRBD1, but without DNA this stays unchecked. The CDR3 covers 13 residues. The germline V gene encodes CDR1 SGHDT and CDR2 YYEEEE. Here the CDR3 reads CASSWTGGYEQYF.

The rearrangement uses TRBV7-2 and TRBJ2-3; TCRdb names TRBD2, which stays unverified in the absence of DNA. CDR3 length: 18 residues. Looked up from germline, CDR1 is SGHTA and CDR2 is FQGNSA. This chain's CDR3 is CASSSSVASGRSTDTQYF.

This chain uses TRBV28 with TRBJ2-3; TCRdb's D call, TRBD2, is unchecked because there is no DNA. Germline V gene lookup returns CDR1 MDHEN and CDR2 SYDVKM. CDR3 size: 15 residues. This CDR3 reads CASSLAGMSTDTQYF. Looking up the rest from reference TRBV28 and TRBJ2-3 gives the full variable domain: DVKVTQSSRYLVKRTGEKVFLECVQDMDHENMFWYRQDPGLGLRLIYFSYDVKMKEKGDIPEGYSVSREKKERFSLILESASTNQTSMYLCASSLAGMSTDTQYFGPGTRLTVL.

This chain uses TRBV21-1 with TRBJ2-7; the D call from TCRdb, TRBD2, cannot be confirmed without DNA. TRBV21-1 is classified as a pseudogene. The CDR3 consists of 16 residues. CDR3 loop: CASSQRAGALLYEQYF.

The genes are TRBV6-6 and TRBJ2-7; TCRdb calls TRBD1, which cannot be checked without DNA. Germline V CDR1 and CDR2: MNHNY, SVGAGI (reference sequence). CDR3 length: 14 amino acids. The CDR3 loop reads CASSISRGPYEQYF.

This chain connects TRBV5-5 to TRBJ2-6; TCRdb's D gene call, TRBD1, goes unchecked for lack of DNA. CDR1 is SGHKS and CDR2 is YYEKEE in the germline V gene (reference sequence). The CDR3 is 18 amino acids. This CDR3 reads CASSFTQGGFSGANVLTF.

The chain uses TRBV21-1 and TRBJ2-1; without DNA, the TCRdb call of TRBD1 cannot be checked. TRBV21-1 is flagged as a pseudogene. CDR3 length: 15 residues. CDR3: CASTPLGDRYNEQFF.

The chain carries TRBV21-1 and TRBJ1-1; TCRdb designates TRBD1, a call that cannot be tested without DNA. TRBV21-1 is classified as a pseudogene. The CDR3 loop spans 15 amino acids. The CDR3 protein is CASRQVHRVNTEAFF.

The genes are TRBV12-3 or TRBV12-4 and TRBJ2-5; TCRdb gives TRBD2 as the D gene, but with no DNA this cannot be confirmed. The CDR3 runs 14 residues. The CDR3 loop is CASLSGDLQETQYF.

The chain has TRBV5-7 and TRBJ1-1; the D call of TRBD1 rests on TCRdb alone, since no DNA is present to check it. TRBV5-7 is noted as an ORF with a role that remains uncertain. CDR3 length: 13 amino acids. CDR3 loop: CASRHLRQIEAFF.

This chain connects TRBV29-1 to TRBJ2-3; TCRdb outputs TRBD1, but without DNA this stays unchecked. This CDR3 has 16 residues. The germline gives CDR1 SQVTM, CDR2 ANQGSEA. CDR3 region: CSVALSGALPGDTQYF.

The CDR3 sequence: CSVEALSGRAYEQYF. This chain connects TRBV29-1 to TRBJ2-7; TCRdb picks TRBD2, but there is no DNA to check that call. The CDR3 has 15 amino acids. CDR1 and CDR2 from the germline V gene are SQVTM and ANQGSEA.